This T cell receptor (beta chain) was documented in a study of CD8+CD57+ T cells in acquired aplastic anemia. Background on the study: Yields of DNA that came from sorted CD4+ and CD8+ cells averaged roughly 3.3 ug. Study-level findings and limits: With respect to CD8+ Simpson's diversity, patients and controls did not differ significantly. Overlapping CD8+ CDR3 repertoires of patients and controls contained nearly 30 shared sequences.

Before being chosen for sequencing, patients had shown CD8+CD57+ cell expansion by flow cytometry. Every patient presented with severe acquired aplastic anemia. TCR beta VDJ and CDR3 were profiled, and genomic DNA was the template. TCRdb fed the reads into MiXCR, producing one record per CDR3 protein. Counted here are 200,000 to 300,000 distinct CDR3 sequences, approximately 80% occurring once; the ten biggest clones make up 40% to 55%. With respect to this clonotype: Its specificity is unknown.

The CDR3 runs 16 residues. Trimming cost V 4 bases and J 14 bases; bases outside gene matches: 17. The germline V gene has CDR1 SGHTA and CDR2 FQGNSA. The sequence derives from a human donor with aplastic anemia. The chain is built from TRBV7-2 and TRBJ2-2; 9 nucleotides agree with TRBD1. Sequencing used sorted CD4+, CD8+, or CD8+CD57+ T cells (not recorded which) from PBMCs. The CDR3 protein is CASSWGQGSNTGDLFF. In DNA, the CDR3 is TGTGCCAGCAGCTGGGGACAGGGCTCAAACACTGGCGACCTGTTTTTT.